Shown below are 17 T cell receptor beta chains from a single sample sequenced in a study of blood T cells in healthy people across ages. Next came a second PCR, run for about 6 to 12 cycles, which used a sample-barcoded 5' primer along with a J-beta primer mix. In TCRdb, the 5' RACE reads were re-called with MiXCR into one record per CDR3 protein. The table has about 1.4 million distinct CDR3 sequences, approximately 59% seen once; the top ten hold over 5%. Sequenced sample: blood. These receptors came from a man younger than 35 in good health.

The CDR3 nucleotides are TGCGCCAGCAGCCGTCGGCAGGGCGTCTACGAGCAGTACTTC. This gives the protein CASSRRQGVYEQYF. V and J are TRBV4-3 and TRBJ2-7, with D perhaps matching TRBD1 (5 bases). V lost 4 bases and J lost 3, with 13 bases in between. Germline CDR1 LGHNA, CDR2 YSLEER. The CDR3 runs to 14 residues.

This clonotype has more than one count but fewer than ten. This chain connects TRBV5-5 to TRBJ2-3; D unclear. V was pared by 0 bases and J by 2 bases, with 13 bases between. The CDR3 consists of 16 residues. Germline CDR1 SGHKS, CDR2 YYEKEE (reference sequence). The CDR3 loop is CASSLGHSITTDTQYF. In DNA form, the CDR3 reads TGTGCCAGCAGCTTGGGCCATAGTATTACCACAGATACGCAGTATTTT.

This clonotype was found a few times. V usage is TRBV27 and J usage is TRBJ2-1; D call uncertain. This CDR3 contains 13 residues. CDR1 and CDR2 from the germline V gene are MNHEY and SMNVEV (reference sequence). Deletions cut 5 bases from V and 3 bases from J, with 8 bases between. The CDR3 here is CASSDPGYNEQFF. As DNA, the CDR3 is TGTGCCAGCAGTGATCCGGGCTACAATGAGCAGTTCTTC.

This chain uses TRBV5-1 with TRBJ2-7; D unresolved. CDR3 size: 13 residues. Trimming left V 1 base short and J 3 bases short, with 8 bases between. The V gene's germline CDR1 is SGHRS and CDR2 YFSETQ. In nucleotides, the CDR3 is TGCGCCAGCAGCTTGCAGCCTTTCTACGAGCAGTACTTC. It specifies CASSLQPFYEQYF.

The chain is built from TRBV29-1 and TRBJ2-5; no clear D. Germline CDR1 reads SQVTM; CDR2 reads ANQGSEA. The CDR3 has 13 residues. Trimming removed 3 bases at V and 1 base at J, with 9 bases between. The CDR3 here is CSVDRRAQETQYF. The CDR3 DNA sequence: TGCAGCGTTGACCGACGTGCCCAAGAGACCCAGTACTTC.

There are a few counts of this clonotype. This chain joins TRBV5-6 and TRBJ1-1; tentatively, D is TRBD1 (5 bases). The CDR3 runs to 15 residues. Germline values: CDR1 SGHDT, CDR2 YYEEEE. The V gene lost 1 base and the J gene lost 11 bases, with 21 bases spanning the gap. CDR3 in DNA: TGTGCCAGCAGCTTGATGGGACCATTAGTAGAGGACGCTTTCTTT. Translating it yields CASSLMGPLVEDAFF. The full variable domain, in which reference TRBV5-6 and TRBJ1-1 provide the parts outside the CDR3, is DAGVTQSPTHLIKTRGQQVTLRCSPKSGHDTVSWYQQALGQGPQFIFQYYEEEERQRGNFPDRFSGHQFPNYSSELNVNALLLGDSALYLCASSLMGPLVEDAFFGQGTRLTVV.

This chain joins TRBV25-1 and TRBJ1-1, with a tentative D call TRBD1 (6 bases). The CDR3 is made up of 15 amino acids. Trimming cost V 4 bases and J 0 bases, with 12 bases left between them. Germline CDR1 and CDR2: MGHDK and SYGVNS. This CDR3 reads CASSVQGRLNTEAFF. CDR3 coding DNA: TGTGCCAGCAGTGTGCAGGGGAGGCTGAACACTGAAGCTTTCTTT.

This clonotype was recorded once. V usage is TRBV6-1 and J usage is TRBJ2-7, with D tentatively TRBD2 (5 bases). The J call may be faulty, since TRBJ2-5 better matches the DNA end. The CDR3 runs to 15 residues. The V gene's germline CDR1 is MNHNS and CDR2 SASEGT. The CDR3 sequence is CASSEPGTERGTQYF. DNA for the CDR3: TGTGCCAGCAGTGAACCGGGAACCGAACGAGGGACCCAGTACTTC.

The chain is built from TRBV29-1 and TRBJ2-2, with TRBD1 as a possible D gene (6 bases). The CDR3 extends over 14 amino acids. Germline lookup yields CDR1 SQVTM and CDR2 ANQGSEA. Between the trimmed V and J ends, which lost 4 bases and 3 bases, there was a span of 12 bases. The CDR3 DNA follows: TGCAGCGTTGTGGGGACACTGGACACCGGGGAGCTGTTTTTT. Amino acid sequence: CSVVGTLDTGELFF.

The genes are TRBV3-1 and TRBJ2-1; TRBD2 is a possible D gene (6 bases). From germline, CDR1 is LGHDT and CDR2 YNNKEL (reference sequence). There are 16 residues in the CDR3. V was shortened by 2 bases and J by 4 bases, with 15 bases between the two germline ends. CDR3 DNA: TGTGCCAGCAGCCAATATAATACGGGGGTATACAATGAGCAGTTCTTC. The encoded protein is CASSQYNTGVYNEQFF.

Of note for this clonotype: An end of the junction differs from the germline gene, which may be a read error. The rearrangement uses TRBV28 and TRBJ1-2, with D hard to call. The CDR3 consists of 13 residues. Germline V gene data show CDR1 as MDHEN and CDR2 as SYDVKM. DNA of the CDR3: TGTGCCGGCAGCCCTTCACAAGACTATGGCTACACCTTC. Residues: CAGSPSQDYGYTF.

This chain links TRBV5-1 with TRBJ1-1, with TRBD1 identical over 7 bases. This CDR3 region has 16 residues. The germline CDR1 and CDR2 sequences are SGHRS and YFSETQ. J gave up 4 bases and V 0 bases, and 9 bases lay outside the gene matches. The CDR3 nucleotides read TGCGCCAGCAGCTTGGGGGACAGCATCTCAGGCACTGAAGCTTTCTTT. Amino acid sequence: CASSLGDSISGTEAFF.

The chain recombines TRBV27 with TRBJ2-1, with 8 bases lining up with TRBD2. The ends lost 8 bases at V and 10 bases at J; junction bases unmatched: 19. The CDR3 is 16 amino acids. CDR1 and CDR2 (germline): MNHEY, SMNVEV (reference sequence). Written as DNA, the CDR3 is TGTGCCAGCTTAGCGGGACGGGCCGGCCAAGAAAAAGAGCAGTTCTTC. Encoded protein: CASLAGRAGQEKEQFF.

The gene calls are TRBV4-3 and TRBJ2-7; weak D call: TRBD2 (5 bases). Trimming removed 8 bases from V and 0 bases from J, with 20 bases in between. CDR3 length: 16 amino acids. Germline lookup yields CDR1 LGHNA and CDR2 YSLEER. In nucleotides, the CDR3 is TGCGCCAGCTCCGCCTTCGGAGCGGATAGCTCCTACGAGCAGTACTTC. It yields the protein CASSAFGADSSYEQYF.

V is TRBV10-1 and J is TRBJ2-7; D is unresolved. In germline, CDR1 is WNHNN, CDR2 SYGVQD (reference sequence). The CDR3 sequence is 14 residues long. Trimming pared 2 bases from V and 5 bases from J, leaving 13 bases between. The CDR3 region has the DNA TGCGCCAGCAGTGAGGCTATGGTGTCGGACGAGCAGTACTTC. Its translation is CASSEAMVSDEQYF.

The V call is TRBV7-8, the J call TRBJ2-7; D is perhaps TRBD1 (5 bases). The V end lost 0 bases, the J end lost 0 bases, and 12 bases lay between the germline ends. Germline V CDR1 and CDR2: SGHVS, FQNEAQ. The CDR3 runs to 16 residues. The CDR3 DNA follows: TGTGCCAGCAGCTTAGCTGGGGCCGTAAGCTCCTACGAGCAGTACTTC. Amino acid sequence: CASSLAGAVSSYEQYF.

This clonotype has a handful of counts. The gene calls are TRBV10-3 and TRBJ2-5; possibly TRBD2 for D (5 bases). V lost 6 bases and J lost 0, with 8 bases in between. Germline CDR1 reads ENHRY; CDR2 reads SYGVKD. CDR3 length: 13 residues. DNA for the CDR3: TGTGCCATCAGCCTAGCCCACCAAGAGACCCAGTACTTC. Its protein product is CAISLAHQETQYF.